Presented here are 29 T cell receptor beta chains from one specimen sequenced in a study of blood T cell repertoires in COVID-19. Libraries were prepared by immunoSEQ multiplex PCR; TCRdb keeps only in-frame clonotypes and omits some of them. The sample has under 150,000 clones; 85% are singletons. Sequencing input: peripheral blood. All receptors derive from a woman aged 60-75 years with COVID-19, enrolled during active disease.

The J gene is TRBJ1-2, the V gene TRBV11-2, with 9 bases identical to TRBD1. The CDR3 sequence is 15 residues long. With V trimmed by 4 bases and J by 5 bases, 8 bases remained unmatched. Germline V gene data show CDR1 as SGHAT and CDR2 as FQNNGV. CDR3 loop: CASSYTGGNRYGYTF. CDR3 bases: TGTGCCAGCAGCTATACAGGGGGCAATAGATATGGCTACACCTTC.

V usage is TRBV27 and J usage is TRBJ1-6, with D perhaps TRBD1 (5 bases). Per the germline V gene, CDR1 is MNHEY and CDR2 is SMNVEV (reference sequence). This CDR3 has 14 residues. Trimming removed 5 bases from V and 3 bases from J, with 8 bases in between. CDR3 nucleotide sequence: TGTGCCAGCAGTCCGGGACTCTATAATTCACCCCTCCACTTT. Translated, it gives CASSPGLYNSPLHF.

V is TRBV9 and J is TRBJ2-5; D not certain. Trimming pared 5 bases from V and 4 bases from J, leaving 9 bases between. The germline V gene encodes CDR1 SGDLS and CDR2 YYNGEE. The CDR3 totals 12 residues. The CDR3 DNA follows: TGTGCCAGCAGTAGAATCGGAGAGACCCAGTACTTC. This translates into CASSRIGETQYF.

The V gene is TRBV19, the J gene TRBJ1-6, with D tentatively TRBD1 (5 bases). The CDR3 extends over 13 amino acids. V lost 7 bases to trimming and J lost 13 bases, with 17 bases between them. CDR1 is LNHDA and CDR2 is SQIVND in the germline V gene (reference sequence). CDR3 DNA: TGTGCCAGTAACACAGGCGGCGACGGGCCCCTCCACTTT. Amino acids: CASNTGGDGPLHF.

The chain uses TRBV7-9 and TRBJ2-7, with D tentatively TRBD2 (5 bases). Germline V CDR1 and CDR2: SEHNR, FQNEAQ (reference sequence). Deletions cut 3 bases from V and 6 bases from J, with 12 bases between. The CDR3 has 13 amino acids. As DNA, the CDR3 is TGTGCCAGCAGCTTGGGTTCAGGAGGCGAGCAGTACTTC. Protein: CASSLGSGGEQYF. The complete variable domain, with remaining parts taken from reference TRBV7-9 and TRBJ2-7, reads DTGVSQNPRHKITKRGQNVTFRCDPISEHNRLYWYRQTLGQGPEFLTYFQNEAQLEKSRLLSDRFSAERPKGSFSTLEIQRTEQGDSAMYLCASSLGSGGEQYFGPGTRLTVT.

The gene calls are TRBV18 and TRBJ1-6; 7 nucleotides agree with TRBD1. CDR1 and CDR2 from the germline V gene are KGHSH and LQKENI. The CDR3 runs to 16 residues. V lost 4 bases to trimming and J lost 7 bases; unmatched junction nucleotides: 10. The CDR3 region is CASSQYDRAPNSPLHF. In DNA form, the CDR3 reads TGTGCCAGCTCACAGTATGACAGGGCCCCAAATTCACCCCTCCACTTT. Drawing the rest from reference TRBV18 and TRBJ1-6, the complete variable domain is NAGVMQNPRHLVRRRGQEARLRCSPMKGHSHVYWYRQLPEEGLKFMVYLQKENIIDESGMPKERFSAEFPKEGPSILRIQQVVRGDSAAYFCASSQYDRAPNSPLHFGNGTRLTVT.

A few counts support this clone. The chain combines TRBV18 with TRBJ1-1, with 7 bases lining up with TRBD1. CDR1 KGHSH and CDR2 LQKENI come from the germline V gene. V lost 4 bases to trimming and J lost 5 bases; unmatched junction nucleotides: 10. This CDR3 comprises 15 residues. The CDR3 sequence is CASSLNRDSNTEAFF. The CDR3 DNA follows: TGTGCCAGCTCACTAAACAGGGACAGTAATACTGAAGCTTTCTTT.

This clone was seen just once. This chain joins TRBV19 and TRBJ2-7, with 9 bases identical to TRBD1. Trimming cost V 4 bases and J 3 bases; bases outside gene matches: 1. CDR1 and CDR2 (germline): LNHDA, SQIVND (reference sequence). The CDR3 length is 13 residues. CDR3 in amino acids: CASSKTGGYEQYF. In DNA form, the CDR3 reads TGTGCCAGTAGTAAGACAGGGGGCTACGAGCAGTACTTC.

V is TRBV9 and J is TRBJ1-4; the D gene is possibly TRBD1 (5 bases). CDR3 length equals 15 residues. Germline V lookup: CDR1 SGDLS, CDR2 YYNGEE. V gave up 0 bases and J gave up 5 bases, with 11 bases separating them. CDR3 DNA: TGTGCCAGCAGCGTAGGTGGTAGGGGAAATGAAAAACTGTTTTTT. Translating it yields CASSVGGRGNEKLFF.

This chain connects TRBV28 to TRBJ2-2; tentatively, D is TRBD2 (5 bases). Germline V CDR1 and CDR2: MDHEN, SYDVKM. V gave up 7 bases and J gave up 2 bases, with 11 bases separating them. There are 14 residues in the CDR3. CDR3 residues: CASTNAGNTGELFF. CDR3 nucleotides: TGTGCCAGCACCAACGCGGGTAACACCGGGGAGCTGTTTTTT.

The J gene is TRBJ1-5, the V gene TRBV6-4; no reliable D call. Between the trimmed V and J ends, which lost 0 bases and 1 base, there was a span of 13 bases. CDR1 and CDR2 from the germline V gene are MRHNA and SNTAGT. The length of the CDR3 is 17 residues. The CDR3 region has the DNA TGTGCCAGCAGTGACTCGAGGAGGGCGGGGAGCAATCAGCCCCAGCATTTT. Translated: CASSDSRRAGSNQPQHF.

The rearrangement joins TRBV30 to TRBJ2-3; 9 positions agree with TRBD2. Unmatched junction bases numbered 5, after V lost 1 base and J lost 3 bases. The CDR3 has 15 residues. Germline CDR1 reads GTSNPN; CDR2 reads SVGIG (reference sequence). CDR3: CAWSGGGDWTDTQYF. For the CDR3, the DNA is TGTGCCTGGAGTGGCGGGGGGGATTGGACAGATACGCAGTATTTT.

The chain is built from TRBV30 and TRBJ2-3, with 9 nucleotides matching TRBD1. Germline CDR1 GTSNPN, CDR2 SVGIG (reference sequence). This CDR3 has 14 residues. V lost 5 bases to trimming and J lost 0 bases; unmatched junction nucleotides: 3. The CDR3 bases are TGTGCCTGGGACAGGGGGGGGAGCACAGATACGCAGTATTTT. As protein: CAWDRGGSTDTQYF.

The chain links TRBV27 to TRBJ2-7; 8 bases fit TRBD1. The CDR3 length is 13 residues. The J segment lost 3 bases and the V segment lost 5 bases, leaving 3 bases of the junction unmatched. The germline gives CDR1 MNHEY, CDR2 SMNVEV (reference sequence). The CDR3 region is CASSITGGYEQYF. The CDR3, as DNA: TGTGCCAGCAGTATAACAGGGGGCTACGAGCAGTACTTC.

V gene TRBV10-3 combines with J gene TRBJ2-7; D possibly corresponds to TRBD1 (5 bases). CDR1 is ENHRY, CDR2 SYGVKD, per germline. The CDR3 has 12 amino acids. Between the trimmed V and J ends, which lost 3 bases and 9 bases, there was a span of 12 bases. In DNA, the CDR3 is TGTGCCATCAGTGAAGGACACGGACGGCAGTACTTC. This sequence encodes CAISEGHGRQYF.

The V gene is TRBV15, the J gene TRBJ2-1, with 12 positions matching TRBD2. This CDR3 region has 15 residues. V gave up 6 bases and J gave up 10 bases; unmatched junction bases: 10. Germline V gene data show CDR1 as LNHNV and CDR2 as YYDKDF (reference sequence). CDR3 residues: CATRGAPSGGAEQFF. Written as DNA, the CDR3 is TGTGCCACCAGGGGGGCCCCTAGCGGGGGGGCCGAGCAGTTCTTC.

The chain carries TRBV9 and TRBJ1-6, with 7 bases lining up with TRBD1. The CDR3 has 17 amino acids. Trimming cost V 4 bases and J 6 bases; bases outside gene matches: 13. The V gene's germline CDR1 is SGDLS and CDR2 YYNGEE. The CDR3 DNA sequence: TGTGCCAGCAGCTCCCCGGGCGGGACAGACTTTAATTCACCCCTCCACTTT. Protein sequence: CASSSPGGTDFNSPLHF.

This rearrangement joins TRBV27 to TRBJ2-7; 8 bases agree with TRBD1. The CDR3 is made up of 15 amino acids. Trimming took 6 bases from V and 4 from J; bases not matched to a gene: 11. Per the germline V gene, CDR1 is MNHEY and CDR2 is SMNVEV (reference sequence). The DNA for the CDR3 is TGTGCCAGCAGCAACCCAGGGGGCGGACTTTACGAGCAGTACTTC. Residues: CASSNPGGGLYEQYF.

The CDR3: CASSPKSGRSYNEQFF. The DNA for the CDR3 is TGTGCCAGCAGCCCCAAATCAGGCCGCTCCTACAATGAGCAGTTCTTC. The V and J genes are TRBV7-9 and TRBJ2-1; no clear D. V was cut by 5 bases and J by 0 bases, with 14 bases left in between. Germline V gives CDR1 SEHNR, CDR2 FQNEAQ (reference sequence). This CDR3 is built from 16 residues.

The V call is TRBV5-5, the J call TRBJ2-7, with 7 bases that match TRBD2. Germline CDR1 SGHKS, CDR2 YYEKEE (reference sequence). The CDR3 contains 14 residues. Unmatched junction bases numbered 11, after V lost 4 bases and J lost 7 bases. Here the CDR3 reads CASSPPGGGVEQYF. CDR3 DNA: TGTGCCAGCAGCCCACCGGGAGGCGGGGTGGAGCAGTACTTC.

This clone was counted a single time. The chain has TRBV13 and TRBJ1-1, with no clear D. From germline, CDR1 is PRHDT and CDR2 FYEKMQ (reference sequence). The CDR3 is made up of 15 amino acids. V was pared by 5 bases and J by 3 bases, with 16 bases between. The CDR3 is CASSTRRGYDTEAFF. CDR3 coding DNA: TGTGCCAGCAGCACCCGGCGGGGATATGACACTGAAGCTTTCTTT.

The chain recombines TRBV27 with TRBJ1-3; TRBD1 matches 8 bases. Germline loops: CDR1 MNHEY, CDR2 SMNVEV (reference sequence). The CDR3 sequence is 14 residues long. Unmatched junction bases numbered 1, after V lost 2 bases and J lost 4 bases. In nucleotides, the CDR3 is TGTGCCAGCAGTTTAGGGACAGGCGGAAACACCATATATTTT. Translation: CASSLGTGGNTIYF.

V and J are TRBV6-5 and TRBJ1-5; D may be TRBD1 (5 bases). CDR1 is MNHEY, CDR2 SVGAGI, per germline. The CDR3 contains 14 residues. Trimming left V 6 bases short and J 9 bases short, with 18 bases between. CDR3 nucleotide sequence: TGTGCCAGCAGCCCGGGGGGGACCGGGCCGCCCCAGCATTTT. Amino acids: CASSPGGTGPPQHF.

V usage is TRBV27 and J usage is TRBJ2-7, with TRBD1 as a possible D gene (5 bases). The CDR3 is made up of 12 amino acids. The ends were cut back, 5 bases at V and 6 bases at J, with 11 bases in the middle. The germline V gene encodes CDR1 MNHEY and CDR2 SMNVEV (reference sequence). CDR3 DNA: TGTGCCAGCAGTCCCCAGGGTACCGAGCAGTACTTC. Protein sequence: CASSPQGTEQYF.

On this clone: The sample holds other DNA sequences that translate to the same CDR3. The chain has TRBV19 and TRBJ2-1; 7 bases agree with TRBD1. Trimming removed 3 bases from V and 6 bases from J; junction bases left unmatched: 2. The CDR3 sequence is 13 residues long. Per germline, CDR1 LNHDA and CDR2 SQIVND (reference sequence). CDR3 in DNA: TGTGCCAGTAGTATTAGACAGGGCAATGAGCAGTTCTTC. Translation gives CASSIRQGNEQFF.

The CDR3 loop reads CASSGLAPGELFF. The CDR3 region has the DNA TGTGCCAGCAGTGGCCTAGCCCCCGGGGAGCTGTTTTTT. V gene TRBV25-1 combines with J gene TRBJ2-2, with D tentatively TRBD2 (5 bases). Per germline, CDR1 MGHDK and CDR2 SYGVNS. This CDR3 spans 13 amino acids. V was trimmed by 4 bases and J by 6 bases, leaving 9 bases between them.

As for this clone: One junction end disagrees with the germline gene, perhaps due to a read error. CDR3 region: CATSDPGQGNRPQHF. The CDR3 DNA reads as TGTGCCACCAGTGACCCGGGACAGGGAAATCGGCCCCAGCATTTT. V and J are TRBV24-1 and TRBJ1-5; the match to TRBD1 covers 9 bases. In germline, CDR1 is KGHDR, CDR2 SFDVKD. The CDR3 extends over 15 amino acids.

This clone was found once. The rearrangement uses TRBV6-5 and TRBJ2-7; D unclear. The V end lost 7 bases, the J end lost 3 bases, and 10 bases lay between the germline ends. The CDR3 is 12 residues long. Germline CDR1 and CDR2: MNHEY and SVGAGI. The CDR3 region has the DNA TGTGCCAGCACAGGATTTTACTACGAGCAGTACTTC. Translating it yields CASTGFYYEQYF.

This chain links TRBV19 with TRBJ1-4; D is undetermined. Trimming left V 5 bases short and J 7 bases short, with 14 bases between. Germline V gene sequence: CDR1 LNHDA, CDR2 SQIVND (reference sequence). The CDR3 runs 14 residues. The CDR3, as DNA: TGTGCCAGTAGTCCCCTAGTCGTGGGTGAAAAACTGTTTTTT. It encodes CASSPLVVGEKLFF.